These 17 T cell receptor beta chains were all obtained from the same sample, sequenced in a study of human T cells and chemical hapten exposure. Specified time point: patch test 3, about 24 weeks after DPC sensitization. The treatment: therapeutic diphenylcyclopropenone sensitization with weekly scalp DPC. Using its own MiXCR run on the RACE reads, TCRdb lists one record per CDR3 protein. The table shows approximately 86,000 distinct CDR3 sequences, with roughly 11% occurring only once. The sample consisted of whole blood, taken in connection with sensitization to the hapten diphenylcyclopropenone (DPC). These receptors were obtained from a woman aged 25-40 years with alopecia areata. Some clones in this sample may be carry-over from other donors' samples.

This clonotype was found many times. This sequence joins TRBV20-1 and TRBJ2-1, with 8 bases matching TRBD1. This CDR3 contains 14 residues. Germline V gene data show CDR1 as DFQATT and CDR2 as SNEGSKA (reference sequence). The V segment lost 5 bases and the J segment 5 bases; nucleotides outside the gene matches: 8. In DNA, the CDR3 is TGCAGTGCTGCTACGGGACAGGCCAACAATGAGCAGTTCTTC. Translation gives CSAATGQANNEQFF.

This clonotype showed up just a few times. The V gene is TRBV12-3 or TRBV12-4, the J gene TRBJ2-7; TRBD1 is a possible D gene (6 bases). Trimming left V 5 bases short and J 7 bases short, with 15 bases between. There are 13 residues in the CDR3. DNA of the CDR3: TGTGCCAGCAGTACCGGACAGCCCCGGGAGCAGTACTTC. Amino acids: CASSTGQPREQYF.

This chain uses TRBV20-1 with TRBJ2-7, with 9 positions matching TRBD1. The trim removed 5 bases at V and 3 bases at J, leaving 8 bases unmatched. Looked up from germline, CDR1 is DFQATT and CDR2 is SNEGSKA (reference sequence). The CDR3 spans 14 residues. CDR3 residues: CSAGGTGSNYEQYF. DNA for the CDR3: TGCAGTGCTGGGGGGACAGGGAGCAACTACGAGCAGTACTTC.

In its sample, this clonotype was seen many times. The rearrangement links TRBV5-4 to TRBJ2-5; perhaps D is TRBD1 or TRBD2 (5 bases each). CDR1 and CDR2 (germline): SGHNT, YYREEE (reference sequence). The V and J ends lost 3 bases and 3 bases respectively, with 12 bases between them. The CDR3 contains 14 residues. CDR3 DNA sequence: TGTGCCAGCAGCTCCGGGACCCATAAAGAGACCCAGTACTTC. It is translated as CASSSGTHKETQYF.

This clonotype was seen repeatedly, ten times or more. V and J are TRBV4-3 and TRBJ2-5; the match to TRBD2 covers 7 bases. The CDR3 has 15 amino acids. CDR1 LGHNA and CDR2 YSLEER come from the germline V gene. The ends lost 4 bases at V and 2 bases at J; junction bases unmatched: 7. CDR3 region: CASSPGLVWQETQYF. The CDR3 DNA reads as TGCGCCAGCAGCCCCGGACTAGTTTGGCAAGAGACCCAGTACTTC.

As to this clonotype: A read error may account for a junction end that differs from germline. This sequence joins TRBV7-7 and TRBJ2-5, with TRBD2 as a possible D gene (6 bases). Germline V gene lookup returns CDR1 SSHAT and CDR2 FNYEAQ (reference sequence). The CDR3 is 15 residues long. The CDR3 DNA reads TGTGCTAGCAGCTTACACCCAGCGGGTGGGGAGACCCAGTACTTC. Encoded protein: CASSLHPAGGETQYF.

The chain recombines TRBV24-1 with TRBJ1-2; D might be TRBD1 (5 bases). The germline V and J ends were trimmed by 6 bases and 4 bases, with 14 bases remaining between them. The CDR3 length is 14 residues. The V gene's germline CDR1 is KGHDR and CDR2 SFDVKD. The CDR3: CATSSEGRGYGYTF. The CDR3 nucleotides read TGTGCCACCAGTTCCGAGGGGCGAGGCTATGGCTACACCTTC.

This clonotype was observed at least ten times. The rearrangement links TRBV29-1 to TRBJ2-1; 13 bases align to TRBD2. V shed 2 bases, J shed 8 bases, and the junction held 6 bases outside the gene matches. The CDR3 runs 15 residues. Germline values: CDR1 SQVTM, CDR2 ANQGSEA. The CDR3 DNA reads TGCAGCGTTGAAATACTAGCGGGAGGGTCTGATGAGCAGTTCTTC. Its translation is CSVEILAGGSDEQFF.

Regarding this clonotype: This is likely a read error, given that the CDR3 carries no conserved phenylalanine or tryptophan at its end. V is TRBV29-1 and J is TRBJ2-7; 9 nucleotides align to TRBD1. CDR1 and CDR2 (germline): SQVTM, ANQGSEA. The CDR3 length is 15 residues. With V trimmed by 7 bases and J by 3 bases, 13 bases remained unmatched. CDR3 DNA sequence: TGCAGCGAGCAAGGGGACAGGGTGGATGACTACGAGCAGTACGCC. This translates into CSEQGDRVDDYEQYA.

This sequence joins TRBV9 and TRBJ2-3; a possible D gene is TRBD1 (6 bases). This CDR3 comprises 15 residues. Trimming took off 4 bases at V and 0 bases at J, with 12 bases between the two ends. Germline CDR1 reads SGDLS; CDR2 reads YYNGEE. This CDR3 is CASSPQGFSTDTQYF. CDR3 sequence (DNA): TGTGCCAGCAGCCCACAGGGATTTAGCACAGATACGCAGTATTTT.

This chain connects TRBV28 to TRBJ1-2, with TRBD1 identical over 7 bases. CDR1 is MDHEN and CDR2 is SYDVKM in the germline V gene. CDR3 length: 13 residues. Trimming cost V 4 bases and J 8 bases; bases outside gene matches: 7. CDR3: CASSSQTGKGYTF. Written as DNA, the CDR3 is TGTGCCAGCAGTTCCCAGACAGGGAAAGGCTACACCTTC.

Only a few counts were recorded for this clonotype. This rearrangement joins TRBV15 to TRBJ1-1; 7 bases agree with TRBD1. This CDR3 contains 17 residues. CDR1 LNHNV and CDR2 YYDKDF come from the germline V gene (reference sequence). V dropped 2 bases and J dropped 1; count of bases not matched to a gene: 10. CDR3 nucleotides: TGTGCCACCAGCAGACACCCCTGGGGACAGCAGAACACTGAAGCTTTCTTT. Its protein is CATSRHPWGQQNTEAFF.

In its sample, this clonotype was seen many times. This sequence joins TRBV29-1 and TRBJ1-2; D gene unclear. The V and J ends lost 3 bases and 8 bases respectively, with 16 bases between them. There are 13 residues in the CDR3. Germline lookup yields CDR1 SQVTM and CDR2 ANQGSEA. The CDR3: CSVDGPNPLGYTF. The CDR3 bases are TGCAGCGTTGATGGCCCCAATCCCCTGGGCTACACCTTC.

V and J are TRBV6-5 and TRBJ1-2, with D perhaps matching TRBD1 (6 bases). CDR3 length: 14 amino acids. Germline CDR1 MNHEY, CDR2 SVGAGI. V gave up 0 bases and J gave up 6 bases, with 11 bases separating them. CDR3 bases: TGTGCCAGCAGTTACTCATCAGGGGCCAATGGCTACACCTTC. Translated: CASSYSSGANGYTF.

The chain joins TRBV3-1 to TRBJ1-1, with D unclear. The CDR3 covers 16 residues. V lost 4 bases to trimming and J lost 0 bases, with 15 bases between them. CDR1 LGHDT and CDR2 YNNKEL come from the germline V gene (reference sequence). CDR3 DNA: TGTGCCAGCAGCCTCTACCCCAAGGGCGTGAACACTGAAGCTTTCTTT. Protein: CASSLYPKGVNTEAFF.

In this sample, this clonotype turned up many times. The chain recombines TRBV18 with TRBJ1-2; possibly TRBD1 for D (5 bases). Germline loops: CDR1 KGHSH, CDR2 LQKENI. V was shortened by 2 bases and J by 8 bases, with 12 bases between the two germline ends. The CDR3 extends over 13 amino acids. CDR3 DNA: TGTGCCAGCTCACCAACACAGGAATGGGGCTACACCTTC. It specifies CASSPTQEWGYTF. Variable domain in full (rest from reference TRBV18 and TRBJ1-2): NAGVMQNPRHLVRRRGQEARLRCSPMKGHSHVYWYRQLPEEGLKFMVYLQKENIIDESGMPKERFSAEFPKEGPSILRIQQVVRGDSAAYFCASSPTQEWGYTFGSGTRLTVV.

The chain joins TRBV29-1 to TRBJ2-1, with unresolved D. Trimming took 0 bases from V and 13 from J, leaving 10 bases between them. The CDR3 is 11 residues long. Germline-derived CDR1 and CDR2 are SQVTM and ANQGSEA. The CDR3 bases are TGCAGCGTTGAAGAGGCCACCCTACAGTTCTTC. Encoded protein: CSVEEATLQFF.